This TCR beta chain was observed in a study of CD8 T cells in Susac syndrome. The CDR3 has 15 amino acids. Germline V gives CDR1 SGHDT, CDR2 YYEEEE. The germline V and J ends were trimmed by 0 bases and 1 base, with 7 bases remaining between them. Negative magnetic isolation gave CD8+ and CD4+ cells; FACS enriched CD8+ TEMRA. Random hexamers were used to reverse transcribe about 0.5 to 1 ug of RNA. immunoSEQ multiplex PCR amplified TCR beta CDR3 across 54 Vbeta, 13 Jbeta. In TCRdb, the immunoSEQ multiplex PCR reads were re-called with MiXCR into one record per CDR3 protein. The table includes about 250,000 distinct CDR3 sequences, about 93% detected once.

The receptor was derived from a human donor with multiple sclerosis. The sequencing sample was made of CD4+ T cells from PBMCs. The chain uses TRBV5-6 and TRBJ2-2; D unresolved. The CDR3 here is CASSLGAGNTGELFF. The CDR3 DNA sequence: TGTGCCAGCAGCTTGGGGGCCGGGAACACCGGGGAGCTGTTTTTT.